The following is a T cell receptor beta chain sequence with its context. These data originate in a study of blood T cell repertoires in COVID-19. V shed 5 bases and J shed 5 bases, with 6 bases lying between them. This CDR3 is built from 12 residues. Sequencing was performed with immunoSEQ multiplex PCR; in TCRdb, only in-frame clones are kept and a portion is missing. Of some 83,000 clones in the sample, under 90% were seen once. Sequencing input: peripheral blood. The rearrangement links TRBV12-3 or TRBV12-4 to TRBJ2-2, with D unresolved. The receptor comes from a man aged 80 or over with acute or convalescent COVID-19. Written as DNA, the CDR3 is TGTGCCAGCAGTCCCATTACCGGGGAGCTGTTTTTT. It yields the protein CASSPITGELFF.